The source of this T cell receptor beta chain is a study of glioma-infiltrating T cells. A remark on this clonotype: What it binds is unknown. The CDR3 does not end in the conserved phenylalanine or tryptophan, so this is likely a read error. The limits of the CDR3 on the DNA are not certain, so only TCRdb's listed CDR3 is given.

Using RNA template, CDR3s of TCR alpha and beta were amplified with iRepertoire arm-PCR. Tissue mRNA or PBMC total RNA, 100-400 ng, went into one-step reverse transcription and amplification. TCRdb ran MiXCR on the multiplex PCR reads and lists one entry per CDR3 protein. The data hold some 180,000 distinct CDR3 sequences, with roughly a third observed a single time. 14 amino acids form the CDR3, both terminal residues included. The germline V gene has CDR1 MDHEN and CDR2 SYDVKM. The study's findings and limits: Very few CDR3 sequences were shared between tissue and blood.

The sequenced material came from glioma tissue, nonneoplastic brain tissue, or PBMCs (not recorded which). This chain uses TRBV28 with TRBJ2-7; the table names TRBD1, a call not compared with the DNA. The source is a human donor with low-grade glioma or glioblastoma, undergoing nonglioma brain surgery, or in good health (not recorded which). The CDR3 loop reads CASSFPGTGNERYL.